Below, 5 T cell receptor beta chains from the same sample are listed, as sequenced in a study of blood T cell repertoires in COVID-19. Sequenced by immunoSEQ multiplex PCR; TCRdb stores in-frame clones only, minus some. Seen here are about 120,000 clones, about four fifths observed once, and the top ten hold 2.3%. Sequencing was carried out using peripheral blood. Receptors originate from a man between 65 and 85 years old with acute or convalescent COVID-19.

The genes are TRBV19 and TRBJ2-7; D unclear. CDR1 is LNHDA, CDR2 SQIVND, per germline (reference sequence). CDR3 size: 13 residues. With 5 bases removed from V and 2 bases from J, the gap between germline ends came to 10 bases. The CDR3 coding sequence is TGTGCCAGTAGTCAGACCGGAGCCTACGAGCAGTACTTC. Translated: CASSQTGAYEQYF.

Only a few counts were recorded for this clone. The rearrangement links TRBV7-6 to TRBJ1-1, with 7 bases that match TRBD1. Unmatched junction bases numbered 7, after V lost 5 bases and J lost 4 bases. CDR1 and CDR2 from the germline V gene are SGHVS and FNYEAQ. The CDR3 consists of 14 residues. CDR3 amino acids: CASSGRTGPTEAFF. DNA of the CDR3: TGTGCCAGCAGCGGGCGGACAGGTCCCACTGAAGCTTTCTTT.

The J gene is TRBJ1-4, the V gene TRBV6-6, with D possibly matching TRBD1 (6 bases). V shed 7 bases and J shed 7 bases, with 13 bases lying between them. Germline loops: CDR1 MNHNY, CDR2 SVGAGI (reference sequence). This CDR3 region has 13 residues. CDR3 region: CASTKTGIEKLFF. In nucleotides, the CDR3 is TGTGCCAGCACGAAGACAGGAATTGAAAAACTGTTTTTT.

This clone was counted only a few times. V is TRBV4-3 and J is TRBJ2-3, with 8 bases matching TRBD1. This CDR3 is 17 amino acids long. V shed 0 bases, J shed 4 bases, and the junction held 9 bases outside the gene matches. Germline V gene lookup returns CDR1 LGHNA and CDR2 YSLEER. The DNA for the CDR3 is TGCGCCAGCAGCCAAGATTCATCCAGGGGGCGTTCAGATACGCAGTATTTT. Translating it yields CASSQDSSRGRSDTQYF.

The V call is TRBV7-3, the J call TRBJ2-5; the match to TRBD1 covers 7 bases. CDR1 and CDR2 from the germline V gene are SGHTA and FQGTGA. The length of the CDR3 is 13 residues. J was trimmed by 3 bases and V by 5 bases; bases with no gene match: 3. CDR3 coding DNA: TGTGCCAGCAGCCCAGGGACAGAAGAGACCCAGTACTTC. It encodes CASSPGTEETQYF.